This T cell receptor beta chain was observed in a study of blood T cell repertoires in COVID-19. About the study: Sites in the United States, Italy and Spain provided acute and convalescent COVID-19 samples. The analysed material was cDNA or gDNA that came from T cells, B-cell-depleted T cells, or PBMCs.

In the study's own analysis: Scientists estimated how many nucleated cells there were by amplifying reference gene primers. Clones were sequenced by immunoSEQ multiplex PCR, and TCRdb holds only the in-frame ones, with some missing. For V, J and clone size, that table is used; D and trimming come from the DNA. The table records 200,000 to 300,000 clones, roughly 80% of them present only once. CDR1 SNHLY and CDR2 FYNNEI come from the germline V gene. The CDR3 length is 15 residues. V lost 6 bases and J lost 2; bases outside the gene matches: 9. The rearrangement uses TRBV2 and TRBJ2-5, with 7 bases aligning to TRBD2. The sequence was obtained from a woman over 75 with acute or convalescent COVID-19. Material for sequencing was peripheral blood. CDR3 sequence: CASSQPGLRQETQYF. The CDR3 coding sequence is TGTGCCAGCAGCCAACCGGGACTAAGGCAAGAGACCCAGTACTTC. Together with reference TRBV2 and TRBJ2-5, the CDR3 gives the full variable domain: EPEVTQTPSHQVTQMGQEVILRCVPISNHLYFYWYRQILGQKVEFLVSFYNNEISEKSEIFDDQFSVERPDGSNFTLKIRSTKLEDSAMYFCASSQPGLRQETQYFGPGTRLLVL.